This is a list of T cell receptor beta chains from one sample in a study of T-cell reconstitution after alpha-beta-depleted transplantation in children. TCRdb independently ran MiXCR on the PCR reads; one entry per CDR3 protein. The profile shows hundreds of thousands of distinct CDR3 sequences, about 10% of them singletons. This material consisted of PBMCs from the stem cell graft donor, taken from the stem cell graft. The origin of the receptors is a human donor who donated a stem cell graft to a child with acute myeloid leukemia. Each CDR3 is given with its conserved first and last residue. Each record gives: J gene, clone size, V gene, D gene, CDR3 protein, CDR3 DNA. D genes are given only for firm matches. Not all rows give a size; the values are once, few, many and, for expanded clones, a class.

J: TRBJ2-7
size: .
V: TRBV20-1
D: .
CDR3: CSAAGLDSGEQYF
DNA: TGCAGTGCTGCGGGACTGGACTCTGGCGAGCAGTACTTC

J: TRBJ2-7
size: few
V: TRBV7-6
D: TRBD1
CDR3: CASSLSGVGTGIYEQYF
DNA: TGTGCCAGCAGCCTATCGGGGGTCGGGACAGGGATCTACGAGCAGTACTTC

J: TRBJ2-7
size: many
V: TRBV29-1
D: TRBD1
CDR3: CSVGTRGTGREQYF
DNA: TGCAGCGTTGGAACCCGCGGGACAGGGCGCGAGCAGTACTTC

J: TRBJ1-5
size: few
V: TRBV20-1
D: .
CDR3: CSASTGTNWEPQHF
DNA: TGCAGTGCTAGTACCGGGACAAACTGGGAGCCCCAGCATTTT

J: TRBJ2-4
size: many
V: TRBV29-1
D: TRBD2
CDR3: CSVESGGENIQYF
DNA: TGCAGCGTTGAAAGTGGGGGGGAGAACATTCAGTACTTC

J: TRBJ1-1
size: many
V: TRBV12-5
D: .
CDR3: CASGLGGGDRAFF
DNA: TGTGCTAGTGGTTTGGGAGGAGGGGATCGAGCTTTCTTT

J: TRBJ2-7
size: many
V: TRBV4-3
D: .
CDR3: CASSQDRAGSYEQYF
DNA: TGCGCCAGCAGCCAAGATAGGGCAGGTTCCTACGAGCAGTACTTC

J: TRBJ2-1
size: many
V: TRBV4-2
D: .
CDR3: CASSPLAGLNNEQFF
DNA: TGTGCCAGCAGCCCCCTGGCGGGACTTAACAATGAGCAGTTCTTC

J: TRBJ2-1
size: many
V: TRBV6-4
D: TRBD2
CDR3: CASSDSPSGIGNEQFF
DNA: TGTGCCAGCAGTGACTCCCCTAGCGGGATTGGAAATGAGCAGTTCTTC

J: TRBJ2-7
size: .
V: TRBV12-3/TRBV12-4
D: TRBD2
CDR3: CASSFETSVDEQYF
DNA: TGTGCCAGCAGTTTCGAGACTAGCGTCGACGAGCAGTACTTC

J: TRBJ2-2
size: .
V: TRBV9
D: .
CDR3: CASSEGSLWPGELFF
DNA: TGTGCCAGCAGCGAAGGGAGCCTTTGGCCCGGGGAGCTGTTTTTT

J: TRBJ2-2
size: few
V: TRBV5-8
D: TRBD1
CDR3: CASSIRRGRDTGELFF
DNA: TGTGCCAGCAGCATAAGAAGGGGGCGCGACACCGGGGAGCTGTTTTTT

J: TRBJ1-2
size: many
V: TRBV27
D: .
CDR3: CASSLRAANYGYTF
DNA: TGTGCCAGCAGTTTAAGGGCGGCTAACTATGGCTACACCTTC

J: TRBJ2-1
size: few
V: TRBV11-2
D: TRBD2
CDR3: CASSPGTSIRQFF
DNA: TGTGCCAGCAGCCCCGGGACTAGCATCCGCCAGTTCTTC

J: TRBJ2-2
size: .
V: TRBV4-2
D: TRBD1
CDR3: CAMARTGVTGELFF
DNA: TGTGCCATGGCCCGGACAGGGGTAACCGGGGAGCTGTTTTTT

J: TRBJ2-2
size: few
V: TRBV5-1
D: .
CDR3: CASSPVRGAGELFF
DNA: TGCGCCAGCAGCCCAGTCCGCGGGGCCGGGGAGCTGTTTTTT

J: TRBJ2-7
size: .
V: TRBV14
D: TRBD1
CDR3: CASSLGQPWEQYF
DNA: TGTGCCAGCAGCCTGGGACAGCCTTGGGAGCAGTACTTC

J: TRBJ2-3
size: many
V: TRBV29-1
D: .
CDR3: CSVGLDGRADTQYF
DNA: TGCAGCGTTGGGCTTGACGGTCGTGCAGATACGCAGTATTTT

J: TRBJ2-5
size: few
V: TRBV6-2/TRBV6-3
D: TRBD1
CDR3: CASDEPGQYSKTQYF
DNA: TGTGCCAGCGACGAACCGGGACAGTACTCAAAGACCCAGTACTTC

J: TRBJ1-6
size: .
V: TRBV5-1
D: .
CDR3: CASGRGPERNSPLHF
DNA: TGCGCCAGCGGAAGGGGACCTGAGCGAAACTCACCCCTCCACTTT

J: TRBJ2-1
size: .
V: TRBV29-1
D: TRBD2
CDR3: CSVGGGLAGVGNEQFF
DNA: TGCAGCGTTGGGGGGGGACTAGCGGGAGTCGGCAATGAGCAGTTCTTC

J: TRBJ2-2
size: few
V: TRBV6-1
D: .
CDR3: CASTISGSPGELFF
DNA: TGTGCCAGCACCATCTCCGGAAGCCCCGGGGAGCTGTTTTTT

J: TRBJ1-1
size: once
V: TRBV4-2
D: TRBD1
CDR3: CASSHTGDGTEAFF
DNA: TGTGCCAGCAGCCATACAGGGGACGGCACTGAAGCTTTCTTT

J: TRBJ2-1
size: many
V: TRBV7-8
D: .
CDR3: CASSTRTSSYNEQFF
DNA: TGTGCCAGCAGCACTCGGACAAGCTCCTACAATGAGCAGTTCTTC

J: TRBJ2-1
size: few
V: TRBV20-1
D: .
CDR3: CSARDPWGSGEQFF
DNA: TGCAGTGCTAGAGACCCCTGGGGGAGCGGCGAGCAGTTCTTC

J: TRBJ2-1
size: many
V: TRBV24-1
D: TRBD2
CDR3: CATSLGGPVDEQFF
DNA: TGTGCCACCAGTCTGGGAGGGCCGGTGGATGAGCAGTTCTTC

J: TRBJ2-7
size: .
V: TRBV20-1
D: TRBD2
CDR3: CCWGQAGVYEQYF
DNA: TGCTGCTGGGGACAAGCGGGGGTCTACGAGCAGTACTTC

J: TRBJ1-5
size: .
V: TRBV11-2
D: TRBD1
CDR3: CASSRGRAGGLGQPQHF
DNA: TGTGCCAGCAGCCGGGGGAGGGCAGGGGGCCTAGGTCAGCCCCAGCATTTT

J: TRBJ1-4
size: .
V: TRBV7-9
D: .
CDR3: CASSLGNRDNEKLFF
DNA: TGTGCCAGCAGCTTAGGAAACAGAGATAATGAAAAACTGTTTTTT

J: TRBJ1-2
size: .
V: TRBV15
D: .
CDR3: CATSPPTGYGYTF
DNA: TGTGCCACCAGCCCTCCGACAGGCTATGGCTACACCTTC

J: TRBJ2-5
size: .
V: TRBV10-3
D: TRBD2
CDR3: CAISESTGGSVRETQYF
DNA: TGTGCCATCAGTGAGTCGACCGGCGGGAGCGTTAGGGAGACCCAGTACTTC

J: TRBJ1-2
size: .
V: TRBV6-2/TRBV6-3
D: TRBD1
CDR3: CASSYQDRAGYGYTF
DNA: TGTGCCAGCAGTTACCAGGACAGGGCCGGCTATGGCTACACCTTC

J: TRBJ1-3
size: .
V: TRBV18
D: .
CDR3: CASSATNRVSGNTIYF
DNA: TGTGCCAGCTCAGCTACAAACAGGGTCTCTGGAAACACCATATATTTT

J: TRBJ1-2
size: .
V: TRBV6-5
D: TRBD1
CDR3: CASSSRQGGTNYGYTF
DNA: TGTGCCAGCAGTTCTCGACAGGGAGGGACTAACTATGGCTACACCTTC

J: TRBJ1-1
size: .
V: TRBV12-3/TRBV12-4
D: .
CDR3: CASSFRQQNTEAFF
DNA: TGTGCCAGCAGTTTCCGACAGCAGAACACTGAAGCTTTCTTT

J: TRBJ2-3
size: .
V: TRBV20-1
D: TRBD2
CDR3: CSASHSGGVGDTQYF
DNA: TGCAGTGCTAGCCACAGTGGGGGGGTAGGTGATACGCAGTATTTT

J: TRBJ2-3
size: .
V: TRBV6-5
D: TRBD2
CDR3: CASSYFPPSGTTQYF
DNA: TGTGCCAGCAGTTATTTCCCCCCTAGCGGGACTACGCAGTATTTT

J: TRBJ2-3
size: many
V: TRBV29-1
D: .
CDR3: CSVGAATDTQYF
DNA: TGCAGCGTTGGTGCGGCCACAGATACGCAGTATTTT

J: TRBJ2-1
size: .
V: TRBV6-2/TRBV6-3
D: TRBD2
CDR3: CASSLIAGGHNEQFF
DNA: TGTGCCAGCAGCCTAATAGCGGGAGGCCACAATGAGCAGTTCTTC

J: TRBJ2-1
size: many
V: TRBV7-9
D: .
CDR3: CASSFGGARNNEQFF
DNA: TGTGCCAGCAGCTTCGGAGGGGCTCGTAACAATGAGCAGTTCTTC

J: TRBJ2-3
size: .
V: TRBV7-9
D: .
CDR3: CAGGTGASTDTQYF
DNA: TGTGCCGGGGGAACCGGGGCTAGCACAGATACGCAGTATTTT

J: TRBJ2-1
size: many
V: TRBV3-1
D: TRBD1
CDR3: CASSQDRDRGEQFF
DNA: TGTGCCAGCAGCCAAGACCGGGACAGGGGTGAGCAGTTCTTC

J: TRBJ2-2
size: many
V: TRBV29-1
D: TRBD2
CDR3: CSVAGYSGNRRELFF
DNA: TGCAGCGTTGCTGGCTATAGCGGGAATCGCCGGGAGCTGTTTTTT

J: TRBJ2-3
size: few
V: TRBV6-4
D: .
CDR3: CASSDRAASTDTQYF
DNA: TGTGCCAGCAGTGATCGAGCGGCAAGCACAGATACGCAGTATTTT

J: TRBJ2-7
size: many
V: TRBV28
D: .
CDR3: CASSLQAVLRGQYF
DNA: TGTGCCAGCAGCTTGCAGGCCGTCCTACGAGGGCAGTACTTC